This TCR beta chain was identified during a study of Graves' ophthalmopathy and Graves' hyperthyroidism. Whole-study results and caveats: Most expanded clonotypes from thyroid (those above 0.001 frequency) were also found in blood. Ophthalmopathy progression was predicted with 55% to 71% sensitivity and 72% to 80% specificity.

This clonotype was seen ten or more times. Its antigen is still unknown. Amplification from RNA transcripts yielded the TCR beta CDR3 regions. An initial RT-PCR round employing HTBI primers preceded a second-round multiplex PCR. TCRdb processed the multiplex PCR reads anew with MiXCR; each CDR3 protein has one entry. In the table there are about 380,000 distinct CDR3 sequences, just over 15% of which are singletons. Hyperthyroidism is called stable when no ophthalmopathy develops within 18 months of follow-up. The PBMCs originated from around 10 ml of fresh peripheral blood. What was sequenced was peripheral blood. The sequence was obtained from a young woman with stable Graves' hyperthyroidism.

The CDR3 reads CASAGSYNSPLHF. DNA of the CDR3: TGTGCCAGCGCTGGCAGCTATAATTCACCCCTCCACTTT. The V and J genes are TRBV7-2 and TRBJ1-6; no clear D gene. In germline, CDR1 is SGHTA, CDR2 FQGNSA. Deletions cut 8 bases from V and 3 bases from J, with 8 bases between. The CDR3 runs to 13 residues. Full variable domain (rest looked up from reference TRBV7-2 and TRBJ1-6): GAGVSQSPSNKVTEKGKDVELRCDPISGHTALYWYRQSLGQGLEFLIYFQGNSAPDKSGLPSDRFSAERTGGSVSTLTIQRTQQEDSAVYLCASAGSYNSPLHFGNGTRLTVT.